This TCR beta chain was sequenced during a study of blood T cell repertoires in COVID-19. Study in general: Material from acute and convalescent COVID-19 was sourced from the United States, Italy and Spain. From T cells, B-cell-depleted T cells, or PBMCs came the material, which was cDNA or gDNA.

Authors' methods: Estimated nucleated cell counts came from reference gene primer amplification. Sequencing used immunoSEQ multiplex PCR; TCRdb keeps in-frame clones, though not all of them. V, J and clone size are those of that table, while D and trimming were read from the DNA. The sample consists of about 210,000 clones, approximately 80% of them appearing once. One Seattle source followed patients from active infection through their disease course. This sequence was found in a woman of 80 years or more with COVID-19, enrolled during active disease. The sequenced sample was peripheral blood.

The chain's CDR3 is CASSPKDRGINIQYF. CDR3 DNA sequence: TGTGCCAGCAGCCCCAAGGACAGGGGGATAAACATTCAGTACTTC. The rearrangement joins TRBV7-9 to TRBJ2-4, with 10 bases identical to TRBD1. Germline V gene sequence: CDR1 SEHNR, CDR2 FQNEAQ (reference sequence). This CDR3 is 15 amino acids long. V gave up 5 bases and J gave up 6 bases; unmatched junction bases: 7.